The next 2 T cell receptor beta chains were all read from a single sample in a study of PD-1 blockade in classical Hodgkin lymphoma (dated by TCRdb to 2018 to 2021). The sample's time point, from its label and the paper: cycle 2 day 1 (C2D1) of nivolumab. Every trial patient had relapsed after autologous stem cell transplantation, and cohorts A, B and C differed in prior brentuximab vedotin exposure. Receptor libraries were prepared by the immunoSEQ multiplex PCR assay. Not all clones reach the TCRdb copy of this immuneACCESS table, which keeps in-frame sequences only. Checked studies attribute under half of the gap to unresolved V genes and leave the rest unexplained. The sample records fewer than 30,000 clones, roughly 83% of which are singletons. Of the sample, roughly 22% is held by the ten largest clones. The sequencing here drew on peripheral blood mononuclear cells (PBMCs), taken before the second cycle of nivolumab. These TCRs come from a human donor with classical Hodgkin lymphoma.

This clone was observed once. The chain couples TRBV30 to TRBJ1-6, with TRBD1 identical over 7 bases. Germline assignment: CDR1 GTSNPN and CDR2 SVGIG (reference sequence). The V gene end was trimmed by 3 bases and the J gene end by 2 bases; junction bases not matched to a gene: 13. The CDR3 is 18 amino acids. The CDR3 DNA sequence: TGTGCCTGGAGGCACAAGACAGGGCGATTGGCCTATAATTCACCCCTCCACTTT. Amino acid sequence: CAWRHKTGRLAYNSPLHF.

J is TRBJ1-4 and V is TRBV4-2, with 9 positions matching TRBD1. Germline lookup yields CDR1 LGHNA and CDR2 YNFKEQ. The CDR3 runs to 17 residues. The V segment lost 0 bases and the J segment 2 bases; nucleotides outside the gene matches: 4. CDR3 amino acids: CASSQDGGTGTNEKLFF. CDR3 bases: TGTGCCAGCAGCCAAGATGGAGGGACAGGGACTAATGAAAAACTGTTTTTT.